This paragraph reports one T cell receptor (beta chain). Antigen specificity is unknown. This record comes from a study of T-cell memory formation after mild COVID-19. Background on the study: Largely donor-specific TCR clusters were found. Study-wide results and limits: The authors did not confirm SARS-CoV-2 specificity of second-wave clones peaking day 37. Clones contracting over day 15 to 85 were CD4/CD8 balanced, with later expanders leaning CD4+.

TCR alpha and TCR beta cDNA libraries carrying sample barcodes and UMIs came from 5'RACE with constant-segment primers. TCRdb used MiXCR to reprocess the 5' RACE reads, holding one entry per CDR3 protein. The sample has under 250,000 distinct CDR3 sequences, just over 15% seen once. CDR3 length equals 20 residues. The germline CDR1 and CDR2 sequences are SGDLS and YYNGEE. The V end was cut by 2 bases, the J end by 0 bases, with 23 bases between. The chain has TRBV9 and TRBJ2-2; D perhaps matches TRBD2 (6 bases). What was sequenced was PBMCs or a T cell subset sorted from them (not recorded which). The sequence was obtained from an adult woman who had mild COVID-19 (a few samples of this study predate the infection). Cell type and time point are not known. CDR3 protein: CASSVINRGIGGSNTGELFF. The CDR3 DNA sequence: TGTGCCAGCAGCGTTATCAACCGGGGGATCGGCGGGTCGAACACCGGGGAGCTGTTTTTT. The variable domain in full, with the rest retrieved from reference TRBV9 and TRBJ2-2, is DSGVTQTPKHLITATGQRVTLRCSPRSGDLSVYWYQQSLDQGLQFLIQYYNGEERAKGNILERFSAQQFPDLHSELNLSSLELGDSALYFCASSVINRGIGGSNTGELFFGEGSRLTVL.